The following is a T cell receptor beta chain sequence with its context. Antigen specificity is unknown. This entry is derived from a study of blood T cells in healthy people across ages. In the study overall: When template switching was applied, about one barcoded beta molecule was captured per two T cells. Study-wide results and caveats: In older individuals, TCR beta diversity per million T cells was lower, falling roughly linearly with age.

It was with a sample-barcoded 5' primer and a J-beta primer mix that a second PCR of about 6 to 12 cycles was run. TCRdb recomputed calls from the 5' RACE reads with MiXCR, one row per CDR3 protein. The profile shows hundreds of thousands of distinct CDR3 sequences, over 40% of them singletons. CDR1 and CDR2 from the germline V gene are DFQATT and SNEGSKA (reference sequence). The CDR3 has 14 residues. The sequenced sample consisted of blood. The TCR originated in a woman aged 80 or over in good health. The chain uses TRBV20-1 and TRBJ2-5, with D perhaps matching TRBD2 (6 bases). Gene TRBJ2-7 matches the end of the DNA better, so the J call may be wrong. The CDR3 spells CSAREGSNSREQYF. For the CDR3, the DNA is TGCAGTGCTAGGGAGGGAAGTAATTCCCGCGAGCAGTACTTC.